The 27 T cell receptor beta chains in this list originate from one sample, sequenced in a study of cytomegalovirus exposure and HLA in healthy donors. The PCR had 60 Vbeta and 13 Jbeta primers. Assay used: immunoSEQ multiplex PCR; TCRdb lists only in-frame clones, some missing. The table shows more than 150,000 clones, with around 72% occurring only once. Sample: PBMCs. These receptors were collected from a woman aged 40 to 50 in good health and CMV-seropositive.

The J gene is TRBJ2-2, the V gene TRBV5-1, with 8 bases that match TRBD1. The germline gives CDR1 SGHRS, CDR2 YFSETQ. The CDR3 runs to 16 residues. The ends lost 4 bases at V and 6 bases at J; junction bases unmatched: 11. The CDR3 sequence: CASSPQGQGWSGELFF. The CDR3 DNA sequence: TGCGCCAGCAGCCCACAAGGACAGGGTTGGTCCGGGGAGCTGTTTTTT.

The chain carries TRBV6-5 and TRBJ1-2; D remains unclear. Germline V lookup: CDR1 MNHEY, CDR2 SVGAGI. This CDR3 region has 16 residues. Between the trimmed V and J ends, which lost 0 bases and 4 bases, there was a span of 15 bases. The DNA for the CDR3 is TGTGCCAGCAGTTACTCTCACGGACTAACCCCCTATGGCTACACCTTC. It is translated as CASSYSHGLTPYGYTF.

This clone has just one count. The chain employs TRBV7-2 and TRBJ1-1, with 7 nucleotides matching TRBD1. Per the germline V gene, CDR1 is SGHTA and CDR2 is FQGNSA. The CDR3 contains 17 residues. Trimming took 6 bases from V and 3 from J; bases not matched to a gene: 16. CDR3 amino acids: CASRNNFLGQRHTEAFF. The CDR3 bases are TGTGCCAGCAGAAATAACTTCTTGGGACAGCGCCACACTGAAGCTTTCTTT.

The chain employs TRBV2 and TRBJ1-1, with a weak D call TRBD1 (5 bases). CDR1 and CDR2 from the germline V gene are SNHLY and FYNNEI. This CDR3 is built from 13 residues. V dropped 6 bases and J dropped 5 bases, with 13 bases sitting between them. The CDR3 spells CASSGQGRTEAFF. The CDR3 bases are TGTGCCAGCAGCGGACAAGGACGGACTGAAGCTTTCTTT.

The chain joins TRBV28 to TRBJ1-1; D call uncertain. Germline CDR1 is MDHEN and CDR2 is SYDVKM. The CDR3 has 14 residues. V was cut by 4 bases and J by 1 base, with 10 bases left in between. CDR3: CASSSPGENTEAFF. The CDR3 coding sequence is TGTGCCAGCAGTTCCCCGGGAGAGAACACTGAAGCTTTCTTT. The full variable domain, in which reference TRBV28 and TRBJ1-1 provide the parts outside the CDR3, is DVKVTQSSRYLVKRTGEKVFLECVQDMDHENMFWYRQDPGLGLRLIYFSYDVKMKEKGDIPEGYSVSREKKERFSLILESASTNQTSMYLCASSSPGENTEAFFGQGTRLTVV.

This sequence joins TRBV30 and TRBJ2-7; maybe TRBD2 (5 bases). Germline-derived CDR1 and CDR2 are GTSNPN and SVGIG (reference sequence). This CDR3 is built from 12 residues. Trimming left V 2 bases short and J 6 bases short, with 11 bases between. The CDR3: CAWSRTLREQYF. Written as DNA, the CDR3 is TGTGCCTGGAGTAGGACTCTTCGCGAGCAGTACTTC.

The chain carries TRBV5-1 and TRBJ1-1; TRBD1 agrees at 11 bases. Germline CDR1 reads SGHRS; CDR2 reads YFSETQ. The CDR3 length is 13 residues. V was clipped by 4 bases and J by 6 bases; unmatched bases: 2. CDR3 nucleotides: TGCGCCAGCAGCAGGGGACAGGGGGCTGAAGCTTTCTTT. Translating it yields CASSRGQGAEAFF.

This clone occurred a few times. The chain links TRBV2 to TRBJ1-3; D gene uncertain. The V gene lost 3 bases and the J gene lost 0 bases, with 9 bases spanning the gap. CDR3 length equals 15 residues. Germline CDR1 and CDR2: SNHLY and FYNNEI. CDR3 bases: TGTGCCAGCAGTGACGTCCGGGACTCTGGAAACACCATATATTTT. Its protein is CASSDVRDSGNTIYF.

In its sample, this clone was seen a few times. The rearrangement links TRBV18 to TRBJ1-1; weak D call: TRBD1 (6 bases). This CDR3 has 16 amino acids. V shed 4 bases and J shed 2 bases, with 17 bases lying between them. Per the germline V gene, CDR1 is KGHSH and CDR2 is LQKENI. Here the CDR3 DNA reads TGTGCCAGCTCACGATCCCGGAGACAGGAAAACACTGAAGCTTTCTTT. It encodes CASSRSRRQENTEAFF.

The gene calls are TRBV5-4 and TRBJ1-4; 7 bases fit TRBD1. V dropped 2 bases and J dropped 7; count of bases not matched to a gene: 2. In germline, CDR1 is SGHNT, CDR2 YYREEE (reference sequence). This CDR3 contains 13 residues. CDR3 nucleotide sequence: TGTGCCAGCAGCTTCCGGGACAGTGAAAAACTGTTTTTT. Its protein is CASSFRDSEKLFF.

The rearrangement uses TRBV9 and TRBJ1-1; a weak D match, TRBD1 (5 bases). The CDR3 has 14 amino acids. With 3 bases removed from V and 0 bases from J, the gap between germline ends came to 9 bases. Germline lookup yields CDR1 SGDLS and CDR2 YYNGEE. The CDR3 loop reads CASSAGDLNTEAFF. DNA for the CDR3: TGTGCCAGCAGCGCGGGGGATTTGAACACTGAAGCTTTCTTT.

The chain recombines TRBV18 with TRBJ1-3; TRBD1 matches 8 bases. The CDR3 sequence is 14 residues long. The germline CDR1 and CDR2 sequences are KGHSH and LQKENI. The V gene end was trimmed by 3 bases and the J gene end by 8 bases; junction bases not matched to a gene: 6. This CDR3 reads CASSPWTGQDTIYF. In DNA, the CDR3 is TGTGCCAGCTCACCTTGGACAGGGCAGGACACCATATATTTT.

On this clone itself: The same CDR3 is also encoded by other DNA sequences in this sample. The DNA for the CDR3 is TGCGCCAGCAGCTTGGCGGCCGGGGGGAGCACAGATACGCAGTATTTT. This sequence encodes CASSLAAGGSTDTQYF. The genes are TRBV5-1 and TRBJ2-3, with 7 bases identical to TRBD2. The CDR3 length is 16 residues. V lost 0 bases and J lost 0; bases outside the gene matches: 4. Germline V gene data show CDR1 as SGHRS and CDR2 as YFSETQ.

The V and J genes are TRBV28 and TRBJ2-3; perhaps TRBD1 as D (5 bases). Germline CDR1 is MDHEN and CDR2 is SYDVKM. This CDR3 is 14 amino acids long. Between the trimmed V and J ends, which lost 2 bases and 3 bases, there was a span of 9 bases. The CDR3, as DNA: TGTGCCAGCAGTTTACGACAGCAAACAGATACGCAGTATTTT. Amino acid sequence: CASSLRQQTDTQYF. Together with reference TRBV28 and TRBJ2-3, the CDR3 gives the full variable domain: DVKVTQSSRYLVKRTGEKVFLECVQDMDHENMFWYRQDPGLGLRLIYFSYDVKMKEKGDIPEGYSVSREKKERFSLILESASTNQTSMYLCASSLRQQTDTQYFGPGTRLTVL.

The chain has TRBV28 and TRBJ2-5; 9 bases match TRBD1. The DNA matches TRBJ2-7 better at its end, which makes the J call doubtful. CDR1 is MDHEN and CDR2 is SYDVKM in the germline V gene. The CDR3 spans 13 residues. The CDR3 is CASRGTGRNEQYF. As DNA, the CDR3 is TGTGCCAGCAGGGGGACAGGGCGAAACGAGCAGTACTTC.

The chain is built from TRBV28 and TRBJ1-1; 8 bases line up with TRBD1. The CDR3 runs to 16 residues. Germline V gene sequence: CDR1 MDHEN, CDR2 SYDVKM. After removal of 7 bases from V and 1 base from J, the junction contained 11 bases not matched to a gene. The CDR3, as DNA: TGTGCCAGCAATGGGCGGAGGACAGGGTCGAACACTGAAGCTTTCTTT. It encodes CASNGRRTGSNTEAFF.

This chain joins TRBV9 and TRBJ1-5; weak D call: TRBD1 (5 bases). The CDR3 totals 15 residues. The germline gives CDR1 SGDLS, CDR2 YYNGEE. V was pared by 0 bases and J by 7 bases, with 14 bases between. The CDR3 DNA reads TGTGCCAGCAGCGTAGGGGGGGGGTTTCGGCAGCCCCAGCATTTT. Protein: CASSVGGGFRQPQHF.

This chain connects TRBV6-1 to TRBJ1-5, with 7 nucleotides matching TRBD1. The CDR3 runs 15 residues. V lost 3 bases and J lost 0; bases outside the gene matches: 2. The germline V gene encodes CDR1 MNHNS and CDR2 SASEGT. This chain's CDR3 is CASSEGQHSNQPQHF. Here the CDR3 DNA reads TGTGCCAGCAGTGAGGGACAGCATAGCAATCAGCCCCAGCATTTT.

There are a few counts of this clone. This rearrangement joins TRBV11-2 to TRBJ2-3; D ambiguous. Germline V gene lookup returns CDR1 SGHAT and CDR2 FQNNGV. The CDR3 length is 14 residues. V lost 1 base to trimming and J lost 5 bases, with 10 bases between them. CDR3 bases: TGTGCCAGCAGCTTAGTGGTTAGCCGAGATACGCAGTATTTT. As protein: CASSLVVSRDTQYF.

Only a few counts were recorded for this clone. The chain carries TRBV18 and TRBJ1-1; D perhaps matches TRBD1 (5 bases). The germline CDR1 and CDR2 sequences are KGHSH and LQKENI. CDR3 length: 15 residues. Trimming cost V 2 bases and J 0 bases, with 10 bases left between them. The CDR3 DNA is TGTGCCAGCTCACCAAAGACAGAATTGAACACTGAAGCTTTCTTT. Translation: CASSPKTELNTEAFF.

The chain has TRBV7-6 and TRBJ2-7; a possible D gene is TRBD1 (6 bases). CDR3 size: 14 residues. Trimming pared 1 base from V and 5 bases from J, leaving 12 bases between. Germline loops: CDR1 SGHVS, CDR2 FNYEAQ. Here the CDR3 DNA reads TGTGCCAGCAGCTTAGGACAGGTCACCCACGAGCAGTACTTC. This gives the protein CASSLGQVTHEQYF.

The V gene is TRBV6-4, the J gene TRBJ2-5, with TRBD2 matching over 8 bases. V lost 4 bases to trimming and J lost 4 bases; unmatched junction nucleotides: 11. Per germline, CDR1 MRHNA and CDR2 SNTAGT. This CDR3 is built from 16 residues. The DNA for the CDR3 is TGTGCCAGCAGTGGCAGTCCCGGGACTAGGGGAGAGACCCAGTACTTC. Translated: CASSGSPGTRGETQYF.

The CDR3 DNA reads TGCAGCGTTTTCGACAGGGTGAAAAACGAGCAGTACTTC. This translates into CSVFDRVKNEQYF. This chain joins TRBV29-1 and TRBJ2-7; 7 positions agree with TRBD1. The CDR3 is 13 amino acids. CDR1 is SQVTM and CDR2 is ANQGSEA in the germline V gene. V lost 5 bases, J lost 5 bases, and 9 bases stayed unmatched.

A remark on this clone: The identical CDR3 is also encoded by other nucleotide sequences in the sample. The genes are TRBV9 and TRBJ1-2; D is unclear. Germline CDR1 and CDR2: SGDLS and YYNGEE. The CDR3 is made up of 13 amino acids. V was shortened by 4 bases and J by 2 bases, with 9 bases between the two germline ends. The CDR3 sequence: CASSPSGNYGYTF. DNA of the CDR3: TGTGCCAGCAGCCCGTCGGGGAACTATGGCTACACCTTC.

The rearrangement joins TRBV12-5 to TRBJ1-2; D is unclear. Looked up from germline, CDR1 is LGHNT and CDR2 is FRNRAP. This CDR3 is 13 amino acids long. Trimming left V 3 bases short and J 2 bases short, with 7 bases between. In DNA form, the CDR3 reads TGTGCTAGTGGTTTTAACAGCAACTATGGCTACACCTTC. It encodes CASGFNSNYGYTF.

This clone was picked up a small number of times. V and J are TRBV5-1 and TRBJ1-6; the D is unclear. Looked up from germline, CDR1 is SGHRS and CDR2 is YFSETQ. V lost 4 bases and J 8 bases, leaving 13 bases between the germline ends. The CDR3 consists of 14 residues. DNA of the CDR3: TGCGCCAGCAGCGCGGCAGCGAGGGATTCACCCCTCCACTTT. This codes for CASSAAARDSPLHF.

The V and J genes are TRBV4-2 and TRBJ2-5; 14 nucleotides line up with TRBD2. This CDR3 contains 18 residues. Germline CDR1 reads LGHNA; CDR2 reads YNFKEQ. Unmatched junction bases numbered 8, after V lost 1 base and J lost 4 bases. CDR3 in DNA: TGTGCCAGCAGCCAAGGGACTAGCGGGGGGAATTTACCAGAGACCCAGTACTTC. Translating it yields CASSQGTSGGNLPETQYF.